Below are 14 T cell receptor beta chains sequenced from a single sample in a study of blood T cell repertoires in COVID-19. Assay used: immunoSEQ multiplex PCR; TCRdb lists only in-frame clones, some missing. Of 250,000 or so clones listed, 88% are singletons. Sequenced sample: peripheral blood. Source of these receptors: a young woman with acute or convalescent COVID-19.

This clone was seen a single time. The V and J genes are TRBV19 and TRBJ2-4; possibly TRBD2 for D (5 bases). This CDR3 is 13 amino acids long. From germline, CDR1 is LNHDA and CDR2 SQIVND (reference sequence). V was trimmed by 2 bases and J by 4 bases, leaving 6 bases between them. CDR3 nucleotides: TGTGCCAGTAGTATAATAGCGAAAAACATTCAGTACTTC. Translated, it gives CASSIIAKNIQYF.

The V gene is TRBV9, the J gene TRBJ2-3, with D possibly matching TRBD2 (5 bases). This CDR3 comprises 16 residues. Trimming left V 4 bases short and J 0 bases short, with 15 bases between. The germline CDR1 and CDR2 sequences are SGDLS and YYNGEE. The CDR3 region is CASSPRVVTSTDTQYF. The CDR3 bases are TGTGCCAGCAGCCCGCGGGTAGTGACTAGCACAGATACGCAGTATTTT.

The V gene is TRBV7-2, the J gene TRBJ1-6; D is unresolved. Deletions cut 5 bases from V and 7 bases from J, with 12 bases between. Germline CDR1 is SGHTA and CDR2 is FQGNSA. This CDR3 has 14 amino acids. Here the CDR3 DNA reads TGTGCCAGCAGCCCCGGGAGTCCAAATTCACCCCTCCACTTT. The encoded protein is CASSPGSPNSPLHF.

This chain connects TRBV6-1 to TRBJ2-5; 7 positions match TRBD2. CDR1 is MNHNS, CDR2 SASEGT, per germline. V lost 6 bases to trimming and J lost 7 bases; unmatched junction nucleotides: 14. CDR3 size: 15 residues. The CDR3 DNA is TGTGCCAGCAGCAGCGGGATCCCCCGCGTGGGGACCCAGTACTTC. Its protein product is CASSSGIPRVGTQYF.

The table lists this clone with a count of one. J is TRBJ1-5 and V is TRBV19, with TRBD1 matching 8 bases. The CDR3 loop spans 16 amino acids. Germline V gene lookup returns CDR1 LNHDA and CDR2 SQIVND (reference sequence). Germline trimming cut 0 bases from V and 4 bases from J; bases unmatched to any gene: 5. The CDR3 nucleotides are TGTGCCAGTAGTATAGATCACAGGGGGGGTAATCAGCCCCAGCATTTT. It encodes CASSIDHRGGNQPQHF.

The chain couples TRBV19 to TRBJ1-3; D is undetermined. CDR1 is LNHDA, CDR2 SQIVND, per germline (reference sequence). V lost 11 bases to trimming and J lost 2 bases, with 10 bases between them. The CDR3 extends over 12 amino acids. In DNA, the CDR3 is TGTGCCTGCGGTTCGGCTGGAAACACCATATATTTT. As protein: CACGSAGNTIYF.

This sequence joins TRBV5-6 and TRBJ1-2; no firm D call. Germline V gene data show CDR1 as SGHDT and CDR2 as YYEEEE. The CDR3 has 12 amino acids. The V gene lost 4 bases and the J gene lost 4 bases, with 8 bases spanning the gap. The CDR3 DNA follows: TGTGCCAGCAGCGTCCGGAGCTATGGCTACACCTTC. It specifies CASSVRSYGYTF.

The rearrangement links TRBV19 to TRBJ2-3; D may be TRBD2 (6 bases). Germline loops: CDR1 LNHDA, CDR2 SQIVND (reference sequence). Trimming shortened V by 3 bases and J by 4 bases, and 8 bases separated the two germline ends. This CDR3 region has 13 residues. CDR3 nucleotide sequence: TGTGCCAGTAGTATTTCGGGGGCAGATACGCAGTATTTT. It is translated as CASSISGADTQYF.

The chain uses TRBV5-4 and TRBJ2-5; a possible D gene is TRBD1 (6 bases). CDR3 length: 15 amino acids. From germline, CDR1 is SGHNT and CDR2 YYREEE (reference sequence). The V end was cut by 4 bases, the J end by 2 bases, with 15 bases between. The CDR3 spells CASSPNRARQETQYF. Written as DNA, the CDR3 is TGTGCCAGCAGCCCAAACAGGGCGCGGCAAGAGACCCAGTACTTC.

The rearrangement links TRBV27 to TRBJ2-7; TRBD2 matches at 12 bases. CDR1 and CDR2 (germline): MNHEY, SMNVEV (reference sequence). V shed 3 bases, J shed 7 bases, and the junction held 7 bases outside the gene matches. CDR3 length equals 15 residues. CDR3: CASSFQTSGSSEQYF. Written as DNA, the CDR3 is TGTGCCAGCAGTTTTCAGACTAGCGGGAGTAGTGAGCAGTACTTC.

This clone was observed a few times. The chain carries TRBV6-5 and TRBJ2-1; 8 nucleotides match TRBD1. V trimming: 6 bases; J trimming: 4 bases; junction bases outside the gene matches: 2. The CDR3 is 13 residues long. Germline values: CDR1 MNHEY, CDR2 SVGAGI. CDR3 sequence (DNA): TGTGCCAGCAGGGACAGGGAGTACAATGAGCAGTTCTTC. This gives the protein CASRDREYNEQFF.

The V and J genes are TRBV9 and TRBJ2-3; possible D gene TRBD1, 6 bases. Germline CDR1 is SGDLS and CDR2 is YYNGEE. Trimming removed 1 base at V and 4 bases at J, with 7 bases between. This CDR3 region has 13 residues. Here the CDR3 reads CASSVRQADTQYF. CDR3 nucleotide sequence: TGTGCCAGCAGCGTACGACAGGCAGATACGCAGTATTTT.

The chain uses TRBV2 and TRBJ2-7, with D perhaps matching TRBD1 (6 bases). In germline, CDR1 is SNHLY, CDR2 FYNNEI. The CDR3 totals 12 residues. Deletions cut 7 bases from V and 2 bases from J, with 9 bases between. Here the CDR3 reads CASMDRPYEQYF. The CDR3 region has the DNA TGTGCCAGCATGGACAGACCCTACGAGCAGTACTTC.

CDR3 coding DNA: TGCGCCAGCAGCCAAGAAGATGGACTAGCGGGGCCCTACGAGCAGTACTTC. Translated: CASSQEDGLAGPYEQYF. The rearrangement links TRBV4-1 to TRBJ2-7, with 12 positions matching TRBD2. The germline V gene encodes CDR1 MGHRA and CDR2 YSYEKL. CDR3 length equals 17 residues. The V segment lost 0 bases and the J segment 2 bases; nucleotides outside the gene matches: 5.